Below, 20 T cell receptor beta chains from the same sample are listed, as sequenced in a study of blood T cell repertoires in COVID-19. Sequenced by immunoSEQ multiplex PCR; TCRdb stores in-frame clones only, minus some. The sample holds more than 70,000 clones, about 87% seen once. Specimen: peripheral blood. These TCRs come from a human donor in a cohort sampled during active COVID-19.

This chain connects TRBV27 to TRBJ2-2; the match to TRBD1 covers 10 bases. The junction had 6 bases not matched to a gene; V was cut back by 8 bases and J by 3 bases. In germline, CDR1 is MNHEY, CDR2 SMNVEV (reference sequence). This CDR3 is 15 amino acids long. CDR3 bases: TGTGCCAGCGGACCGGACAGGGGGGACACCGGGGAGCTGTTTTTT. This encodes CASGPDRGDTGELFF.

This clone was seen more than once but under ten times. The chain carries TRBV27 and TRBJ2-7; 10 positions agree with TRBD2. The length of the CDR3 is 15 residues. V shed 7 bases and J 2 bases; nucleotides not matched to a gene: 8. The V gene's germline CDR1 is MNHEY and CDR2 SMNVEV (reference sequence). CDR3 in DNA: TGTGCCAGCACCGCCTCGCTAGCGGGAGCCTACGAGCAGTACTTC. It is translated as CASTASLAGAYEQYF.

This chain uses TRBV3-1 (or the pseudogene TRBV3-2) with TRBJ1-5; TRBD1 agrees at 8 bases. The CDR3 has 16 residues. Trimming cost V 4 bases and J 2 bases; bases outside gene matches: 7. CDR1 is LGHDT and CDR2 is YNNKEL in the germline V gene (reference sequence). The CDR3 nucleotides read TGTGCCAGCAGCCGCCACGGACAGGGTGGCAATCAGCCCCAGCATTTT. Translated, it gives CASSRHGQGGNQPQHF.

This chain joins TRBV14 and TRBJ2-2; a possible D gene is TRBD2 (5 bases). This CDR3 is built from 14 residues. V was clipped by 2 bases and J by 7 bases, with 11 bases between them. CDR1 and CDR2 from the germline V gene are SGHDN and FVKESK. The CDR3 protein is CASSQLKRGGELFF. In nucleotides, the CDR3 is TGTGCCAGCAGCCAACTGAAACGGGGCGGGGAGCTGTTTTTT.

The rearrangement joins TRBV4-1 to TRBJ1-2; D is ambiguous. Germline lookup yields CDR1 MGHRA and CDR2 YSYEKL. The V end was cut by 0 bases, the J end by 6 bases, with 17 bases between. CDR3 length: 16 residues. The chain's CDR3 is CASSQELSRGSHGYTF. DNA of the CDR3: TGCGCCAGCAGCCAAGAATTAAGTCGAGGGTCCCATGGCTACACCTTC.

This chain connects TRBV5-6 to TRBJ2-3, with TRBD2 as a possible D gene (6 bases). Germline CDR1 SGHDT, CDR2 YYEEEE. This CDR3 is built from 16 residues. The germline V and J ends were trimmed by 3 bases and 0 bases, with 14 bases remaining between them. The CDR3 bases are TGTGCCAGCAGCTCCCAGCGGGCCCCGAGCACAGATACGCAGTATTTT. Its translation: CASSSQRAPSTDTQYF.

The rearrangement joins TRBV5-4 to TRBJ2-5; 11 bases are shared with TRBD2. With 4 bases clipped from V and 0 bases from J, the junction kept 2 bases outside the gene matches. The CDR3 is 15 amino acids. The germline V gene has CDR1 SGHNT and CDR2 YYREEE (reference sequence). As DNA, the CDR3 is TGTGCCAGCAGCCCTAGCGGGGGGTACCAAGAGACCCAGTACTTC. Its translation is CASSPSGGYQETQYF.

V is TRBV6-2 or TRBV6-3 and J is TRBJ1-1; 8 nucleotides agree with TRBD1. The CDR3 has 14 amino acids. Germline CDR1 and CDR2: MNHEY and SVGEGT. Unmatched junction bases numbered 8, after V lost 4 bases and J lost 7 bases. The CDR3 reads CASSFGGTGIEAFF. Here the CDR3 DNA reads TGTGCCAGCAGTTTTGGGGGGACAGGAATTGAAGCTTTCTTT.

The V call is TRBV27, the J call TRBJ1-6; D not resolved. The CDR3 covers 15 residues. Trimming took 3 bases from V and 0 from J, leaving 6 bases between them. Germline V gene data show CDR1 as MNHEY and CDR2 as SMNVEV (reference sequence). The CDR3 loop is CASSFGSSYNSPLHF. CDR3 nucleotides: TGTGCCAGCAGTTTCGGTAGCTCCTATAATTCACCCCTCCACTTT.

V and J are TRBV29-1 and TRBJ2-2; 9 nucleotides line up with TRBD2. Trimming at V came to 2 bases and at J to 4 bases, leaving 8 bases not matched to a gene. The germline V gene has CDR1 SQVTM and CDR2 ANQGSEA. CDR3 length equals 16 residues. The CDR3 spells CSVEPPGGRGTGELFF. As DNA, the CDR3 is TGCAGCGTTGAACCCCCGGGCGGGAGGGGCACCGGGGAGCTGTTTTTT.

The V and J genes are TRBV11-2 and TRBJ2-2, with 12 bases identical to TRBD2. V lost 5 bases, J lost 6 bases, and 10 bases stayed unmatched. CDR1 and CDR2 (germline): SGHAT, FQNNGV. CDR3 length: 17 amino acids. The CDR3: CASSPTRRTSGAGELFF. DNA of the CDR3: TGTGCCAGCAGCCCTACCCGCAGGACTAGCGGGGCCGGGGAGCTGTTTTTT.

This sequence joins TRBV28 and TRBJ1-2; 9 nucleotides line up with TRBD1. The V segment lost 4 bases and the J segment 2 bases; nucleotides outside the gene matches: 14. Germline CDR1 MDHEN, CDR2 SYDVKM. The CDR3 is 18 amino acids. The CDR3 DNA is TGTGCCAGCAGTTATGGGTCTTGGGGACAGGGCTTCAACTATGGCTACACCTTC. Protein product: CASSYGSWGQGFNYGYTF.

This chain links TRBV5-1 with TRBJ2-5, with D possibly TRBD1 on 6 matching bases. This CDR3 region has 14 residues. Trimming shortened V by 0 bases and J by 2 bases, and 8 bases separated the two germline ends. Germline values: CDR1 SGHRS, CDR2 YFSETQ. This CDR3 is CASSLEQGQETQYF. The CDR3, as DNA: TGCGCCAGCAGCTTGGAACAGGGACAAGAGACCCAGTACTTC.

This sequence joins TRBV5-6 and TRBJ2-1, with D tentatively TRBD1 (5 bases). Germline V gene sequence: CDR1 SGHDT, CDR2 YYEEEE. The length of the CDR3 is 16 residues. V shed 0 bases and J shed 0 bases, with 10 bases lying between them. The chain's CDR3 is CASSLVQGTSYNEQFF. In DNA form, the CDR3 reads TGTGCCAGCAGCTTGGTTCAGGGAACCTCCTACAATGAGCAGTTCTTC.

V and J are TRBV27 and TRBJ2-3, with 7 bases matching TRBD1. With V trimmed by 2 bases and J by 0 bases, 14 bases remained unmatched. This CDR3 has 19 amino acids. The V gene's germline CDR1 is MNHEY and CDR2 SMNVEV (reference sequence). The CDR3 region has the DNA TGTGCCAGCAGTTTAATCCGTACAGGGGTAACGGGAAGCACAGATACGCAGTATTTT. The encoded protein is CASSLIRTGVTGSTDTQYF.

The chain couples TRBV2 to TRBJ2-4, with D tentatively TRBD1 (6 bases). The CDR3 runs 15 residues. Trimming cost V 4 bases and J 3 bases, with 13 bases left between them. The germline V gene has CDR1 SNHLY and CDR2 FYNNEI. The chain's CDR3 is CASSGPRGGKNIQYF. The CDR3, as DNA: TGTGCCAGCAGTGGGCCCAGGGGTGGCAAAAACATTCAGTACTTC.

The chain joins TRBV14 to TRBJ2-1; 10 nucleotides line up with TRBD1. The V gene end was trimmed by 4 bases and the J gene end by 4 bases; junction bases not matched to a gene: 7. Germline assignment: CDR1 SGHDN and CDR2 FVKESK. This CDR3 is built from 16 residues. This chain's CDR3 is CASSRGQGVTYNEQFF. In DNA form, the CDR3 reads TGTGCCAGCAGCCGAGGACAGGGGGTCACTTACAATGAGCAGTTCTTC.

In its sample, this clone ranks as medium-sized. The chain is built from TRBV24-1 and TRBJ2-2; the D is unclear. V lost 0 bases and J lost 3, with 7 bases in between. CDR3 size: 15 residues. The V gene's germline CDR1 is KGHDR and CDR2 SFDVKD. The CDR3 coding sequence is TGTGCCACCAGTGATTTGCAACACCACACCGGGGAGCTGTTTTTT. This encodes CATSDLQHHTGELFF.

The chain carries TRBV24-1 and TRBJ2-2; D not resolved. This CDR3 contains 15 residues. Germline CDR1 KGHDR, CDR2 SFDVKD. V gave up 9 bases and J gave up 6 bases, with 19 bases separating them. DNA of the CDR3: TGTGCCACCGGCCCTTCCCAGCCCGGGTCCGGGGAGCTGTTTTTT. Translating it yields CATGPSQPGSGELFF.

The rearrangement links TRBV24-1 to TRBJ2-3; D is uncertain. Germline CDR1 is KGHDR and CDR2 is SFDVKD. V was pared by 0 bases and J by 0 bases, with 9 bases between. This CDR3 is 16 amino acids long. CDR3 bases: TGTGCCACCAGTGATTTGCCCACTCCGAGCACAGATACGCAGTATTTT. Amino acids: CATSDLPTPSTDTQYF.